This T cell receptor beta chain was recorded in a study of blood T cell repertoires in COVID-19. CDR3 size: 14 residues. Germline CDR1 LGHDT, CDR2 YNNKEL (reference sequence). With 2 bases removed from V and 4 bases from J, the gap between germline ends came to 8 bases. The authors' processing: Nucleated cell number was recorded as an estimate derived from reference gene primer amplification. Only in-frame clones appear in the TCRdb table, and some are missing; sequencing was by immunoSEQ multiplex PCR. That table gives V, J and clone size, and the DNA gave D and trimming. The sample contains about 160,000 clones, about four fifths of which appear only once. Enrolled during active infection, Seattle patients were then followed longitudinally.

This sequence originates from a woman in her fifties or sixties with COVID-19, enrolled during active disease. Sequenced: peripheral blood. The rearrangement uses TRBV3-1 (or the pseudogene TRBV3-2) and TRBJ1-4; D is undetermined. This chain's CDR3 is CASSQLGSNEKLFF. CDR3 bases: TGTGCCAGCAGCCAACTAGGCAGTAATGAAAAACTGTTTTTT.